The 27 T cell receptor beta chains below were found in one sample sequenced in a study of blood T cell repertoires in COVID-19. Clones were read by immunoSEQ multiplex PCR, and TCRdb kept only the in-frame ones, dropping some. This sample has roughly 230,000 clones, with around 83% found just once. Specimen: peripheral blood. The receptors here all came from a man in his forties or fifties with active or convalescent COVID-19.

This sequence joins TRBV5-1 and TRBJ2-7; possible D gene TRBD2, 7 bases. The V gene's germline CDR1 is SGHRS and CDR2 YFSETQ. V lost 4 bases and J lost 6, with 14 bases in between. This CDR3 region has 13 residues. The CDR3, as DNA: TGCGCCAGCAGCGATCGGGGGGCAGGCGAGCAGTACTTC. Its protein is CASSDRGAGEQYF.

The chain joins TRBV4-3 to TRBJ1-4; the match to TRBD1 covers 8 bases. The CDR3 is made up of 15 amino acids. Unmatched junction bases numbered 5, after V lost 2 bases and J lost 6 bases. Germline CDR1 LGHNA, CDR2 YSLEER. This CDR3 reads CASSQRWGQDEKLFF. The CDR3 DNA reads TGCGCCAGCAGCCAACGTTGGGGACAGGATGAAAAACTGTTTTTT.

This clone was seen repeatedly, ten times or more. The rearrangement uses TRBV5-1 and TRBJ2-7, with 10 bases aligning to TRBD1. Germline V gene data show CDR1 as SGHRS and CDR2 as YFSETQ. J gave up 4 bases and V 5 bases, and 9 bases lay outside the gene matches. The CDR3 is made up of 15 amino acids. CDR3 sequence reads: CASRPGGTGVYEQYF. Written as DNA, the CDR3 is TGCGCCAGCAGGCCGGGCGGGACAGGGGTGTACGAGCAGTACTTC.

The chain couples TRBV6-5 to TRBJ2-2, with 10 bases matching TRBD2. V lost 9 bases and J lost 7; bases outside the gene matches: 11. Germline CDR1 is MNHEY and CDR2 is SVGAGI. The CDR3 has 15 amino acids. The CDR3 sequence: CASAPSGRINGELFF. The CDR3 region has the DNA TGTGCCAGTGCGCCTAGCGGGAGAATTAACGGGGAGCTGTTTTTT.

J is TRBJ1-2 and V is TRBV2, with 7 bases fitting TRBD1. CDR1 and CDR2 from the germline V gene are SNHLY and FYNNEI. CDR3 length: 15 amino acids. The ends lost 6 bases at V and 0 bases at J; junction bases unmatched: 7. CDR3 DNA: TGTGCCAGCAGACGAAATGGACAGGCTAACTATGGCTACACCTTC. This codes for CASRRNGQANYGYTF.

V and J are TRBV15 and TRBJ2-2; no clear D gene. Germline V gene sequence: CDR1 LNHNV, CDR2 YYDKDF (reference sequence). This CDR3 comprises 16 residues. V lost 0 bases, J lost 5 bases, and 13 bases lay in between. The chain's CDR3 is CATSRDMTGPTGELFF. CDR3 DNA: TGTGCCACCAGCAGAGATATGACTGGCCCGACCGGGGAGCTGTTTTTT.

CDR3 residues: CASGGLPNSPLHF. Written as DNA, the CDR3 is TGTGCCAGCGGAGGTCTGCCAAATTCACCCCTCCACTTT. The V gene is TRBV2, the J gene TRBJ1-6, with no clear D. The germline V gene has CDR1 SNHLY and CDR2 FYNNEI. Trimming took off 8 bases at V and 7 bases at J, with 12 bases between the two ends. The CDR3 sequence is 13 residues long.

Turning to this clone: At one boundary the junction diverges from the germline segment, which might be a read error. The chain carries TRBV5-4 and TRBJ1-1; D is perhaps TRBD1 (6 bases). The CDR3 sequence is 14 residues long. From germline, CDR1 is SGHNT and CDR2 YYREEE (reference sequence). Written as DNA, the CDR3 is TGTGCCAACAGCCCCGGGGACAAGATAGGTGAAGCTTTCTTT. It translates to CANSPGDKIGEAFF.

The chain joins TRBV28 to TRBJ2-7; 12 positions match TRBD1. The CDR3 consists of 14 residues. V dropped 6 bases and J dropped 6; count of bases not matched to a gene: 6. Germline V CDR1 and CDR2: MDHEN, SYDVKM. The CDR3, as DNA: TGTGCCAGCAGGACGGGACAGGGGGCCGGCGAGCAGTACTTC. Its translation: CASRTGQGAGEQYF. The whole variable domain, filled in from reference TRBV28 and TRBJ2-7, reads DVKVTQSSRYLVKRTGEKVFLECVQDMDHENMFWYRQDPGLGLRLIYFSYDVKMKEKGDIPEGYSVSREKKERFSLILESASTNQTSMYLCASRTGQGAGEQYFGPGTRLTVT.

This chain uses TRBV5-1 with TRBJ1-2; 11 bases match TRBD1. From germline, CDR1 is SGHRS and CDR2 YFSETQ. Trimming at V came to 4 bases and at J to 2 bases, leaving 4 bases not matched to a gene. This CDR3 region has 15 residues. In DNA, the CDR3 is TGCGCCAGCAGCAACGGACAGGGGGCGAACTATGGCTACACCTTC. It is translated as CASSNGQGANYGYTF. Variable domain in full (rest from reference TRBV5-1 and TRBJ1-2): KAGVTQTPRYLIKTRGQQVTLSCSPISGHRSVSWYQQTPGQGLQFLFEYFSETQRNKGNFPGRFSGRQFSNSRSEMNVSTLELGDSALYLCASSNGQGANYGYTFGSGTRLTVV.

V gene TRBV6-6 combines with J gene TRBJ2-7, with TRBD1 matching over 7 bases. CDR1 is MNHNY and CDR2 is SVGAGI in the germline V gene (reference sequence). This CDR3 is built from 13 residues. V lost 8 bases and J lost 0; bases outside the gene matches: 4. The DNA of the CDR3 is TGTGCCAGCCGAACAGGGGTCTCCTACGAGCAGTACTTC. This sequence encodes CASRTGVSYEQYF.

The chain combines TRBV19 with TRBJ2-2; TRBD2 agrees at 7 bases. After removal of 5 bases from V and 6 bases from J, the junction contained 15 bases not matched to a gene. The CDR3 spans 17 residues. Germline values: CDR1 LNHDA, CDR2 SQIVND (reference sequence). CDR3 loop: CASSPPRGVGIAGELFF. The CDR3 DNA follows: TGTGCCAGTAGTCCACCCCGGGGGGTTGGGATCGCCGGGGAGCTGTTTTTT.

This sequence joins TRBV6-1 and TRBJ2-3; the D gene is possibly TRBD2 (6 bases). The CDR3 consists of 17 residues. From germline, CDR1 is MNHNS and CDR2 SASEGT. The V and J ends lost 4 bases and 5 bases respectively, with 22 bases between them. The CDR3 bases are TGTGCCAGCAGTGGCGTTCGCGGGGTAAGAAGGGGAGATACGCAGTATTTT. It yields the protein CASSGVRGVRRGDTQYF.

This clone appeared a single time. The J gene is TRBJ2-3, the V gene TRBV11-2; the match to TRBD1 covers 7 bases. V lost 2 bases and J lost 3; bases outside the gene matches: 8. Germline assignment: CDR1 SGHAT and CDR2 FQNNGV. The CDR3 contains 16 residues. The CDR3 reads CASSLNRGLRTDTQYF. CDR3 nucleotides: TGTGCCAGCAGCTTAAACAGGGGCTTGAGGACAGATACGCAGTATTTT.

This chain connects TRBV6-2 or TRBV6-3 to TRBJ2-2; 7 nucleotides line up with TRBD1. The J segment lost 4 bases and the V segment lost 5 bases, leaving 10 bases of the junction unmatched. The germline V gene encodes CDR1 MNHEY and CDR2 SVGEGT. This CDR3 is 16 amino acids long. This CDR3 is CASSDPRGLGTGELFF. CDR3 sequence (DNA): TGTGCCAGCAGTGACCCTAGGGGGCTGGGCACCGGGGAGCTGTTTTTT.

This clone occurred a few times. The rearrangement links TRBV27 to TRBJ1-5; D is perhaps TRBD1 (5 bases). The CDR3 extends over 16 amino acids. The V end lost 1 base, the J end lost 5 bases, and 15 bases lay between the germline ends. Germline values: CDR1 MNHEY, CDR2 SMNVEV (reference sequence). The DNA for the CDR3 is TGTGCCAGCAGTTTATTACCCCTGATAGGGGATCAGCCCCAGCATTTT. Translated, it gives CASSLLPLIGDQPQHF.

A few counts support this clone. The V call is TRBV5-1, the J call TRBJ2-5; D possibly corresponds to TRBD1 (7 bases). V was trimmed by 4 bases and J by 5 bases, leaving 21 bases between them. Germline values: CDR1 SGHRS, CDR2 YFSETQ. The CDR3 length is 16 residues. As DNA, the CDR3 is TGCGCCAGCAGCCCCTCGGGGGCCAGAGGGGGCGAGACCCAGTACTTC. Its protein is CASSPSGARGGETQYF.

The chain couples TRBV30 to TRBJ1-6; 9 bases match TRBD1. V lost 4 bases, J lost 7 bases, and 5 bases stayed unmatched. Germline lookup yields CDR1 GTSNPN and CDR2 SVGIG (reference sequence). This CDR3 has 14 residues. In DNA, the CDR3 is TGTGCCTGGACTAAACAGGGGGCCAATTCACCCCTCCACTTT. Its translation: CAWTKQGANSPLHF.

The chain's CDR3 is CSVRQGQETQYF. The CDR3 DNA reads as TGCAGCGTTCGGCAGGGGCAAGAGACCCAGTACTTC. The chain employs TRBV29-1 and TRBJ2-5; D possibly corresponds to TRBD1 (6 bases). This CDR3 contains 12 residues. V was pared by 5 bases and J by 2 bases, with 9 bases between. Germline lookup yields CDR1 SQVTM and CDR2 ANQGSEA.

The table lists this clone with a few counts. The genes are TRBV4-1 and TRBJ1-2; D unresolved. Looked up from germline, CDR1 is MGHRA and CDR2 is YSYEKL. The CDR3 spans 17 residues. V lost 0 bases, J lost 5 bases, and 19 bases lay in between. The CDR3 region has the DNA TGCGCCAGCAGCCAAGATATTACCGGGAGAAGCTTTTATGGCTACACCTTC. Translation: CASSQDITGRSFYGYTF.

CDR3 loop: CAISQGQPASNTEAFF. Here the CDR3 DNA reads TGTGCCATCAGCCAAGGACAGCCGGCTTCGAACACTGAAGCTTTCTTT. V usage is TRBV10-3 and J usage is TRBJ1-1, with D perhaps TRBD1 (6 bases). The CDR3 sequence is 16 residues long. The V end was cut by 6 bases, the J end by 1 base, with 18 bases between. The germline CDR1 and CDR2 sequences are ENHRY and SYGVKD.

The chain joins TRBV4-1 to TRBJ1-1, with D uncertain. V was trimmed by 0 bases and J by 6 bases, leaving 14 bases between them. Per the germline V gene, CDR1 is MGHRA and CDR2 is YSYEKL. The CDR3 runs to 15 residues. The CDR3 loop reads CASSQEAPMSAEAFF. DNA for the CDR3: TGCGCCAGCAGCCAAGAAGCCCCAATGAGCGCTGAAGCTTTCTTT.

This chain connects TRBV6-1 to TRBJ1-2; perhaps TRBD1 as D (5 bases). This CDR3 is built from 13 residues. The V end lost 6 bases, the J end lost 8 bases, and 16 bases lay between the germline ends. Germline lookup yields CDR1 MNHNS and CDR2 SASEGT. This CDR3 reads CASRTDGGGGYTF. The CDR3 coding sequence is TGTGCCAGCAGGACTGACGGGGGTGGGGGCTACACCTTC.

The CDR3 DNA follows: TGTGCCAGCAGTGAATCCAGGACAGGGAGTTCCCAGCCCCAGCATTTT. It specifies CASSESRTGSSQPQHF. The V and J genes are TRBV6-1 and TRBJ1-5, with TRBD1 matching over 8 bases. Germline lookup yields CDR1 MNHNS and CDR2 SASEGT. This CDR3 contains 16 residues. V was pared by 2 bases and J by 7 bases, with 10 bases of the junction left unmatched.

As DNA, the CDR3 is TGTGCCAGCAGCTTAGCCGCGGGAGGAAACACCATATATTTT. Residues: CASSLAAGGNTIYF. V is TRBV11-2 and J is TRBJ1-3; D is uncertain. Germline V gene data show CDR1 as SGHAT and CDR2 as FQNNGV. This CDR3 has 14 amino acids. Trimming removed 1 base from V and 4 bases from J, with 8 bases in between.

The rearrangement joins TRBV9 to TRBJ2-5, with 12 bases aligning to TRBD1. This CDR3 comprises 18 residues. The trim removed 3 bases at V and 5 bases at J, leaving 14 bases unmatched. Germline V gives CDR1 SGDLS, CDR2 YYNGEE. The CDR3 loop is CASSGRGTGGSRLETQYF. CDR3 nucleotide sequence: TGTGCCAGCAGCGGAAGGGGGACAGGGGGCTCGCGGTTGGAGACCCAGTACTTC.

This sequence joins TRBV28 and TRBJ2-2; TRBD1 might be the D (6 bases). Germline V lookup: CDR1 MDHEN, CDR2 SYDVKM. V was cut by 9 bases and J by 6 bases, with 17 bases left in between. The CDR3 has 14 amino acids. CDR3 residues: CASLKTGSAGELFF. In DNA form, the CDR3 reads TGTGCCAGTCTTAAAACAGGGTCGGCCGGGGAGCTGTTTTTT.